What follows describes a single T cell receptor beta chain. Its antigen is currently unknown. 60 Vbeta and 13 Jbeta primers were used in PCR. Method: immunoSEQ multiplex PCR; TCRdb's copy keeps in-frame clones and lacks some. The sample contains roughly 120,000 clones, approximately 68% of which appear only once. There are 16 residues in the CDR3. V trimming: 0 bases; J trimming: 7 bases; junction bases outside the gene matches: 6. Germline V gene data show CDR1 as LGHNA and CDR2 as YNFKEQ. This entry is derived from a study of cytomegalovirus exposure and HLA in healthy donors. Study findings and constraints: Investigators reported 150 to 200 TCR beta chains as tied to cytomegalovirus. As was reported, the classifier diagnosed cytomegalovirus status with high specificity and sensitivity. The authors reported that TCR beta sequences could predict HLA-A and HLA-B alleles. These predictions were accurate for most subjects in the first cohort.

The clonotype originates from a young man in good health and CMV-seropositive. The V call is TRBV4-2, the J call TRBJ1-6; 7 nucleotides agree with TRBD1. The specimen sequenced was PBMCs. The CDR3 here is CASSQDWDSWNSPLHF. As DNA, the CDR3 is TGTGCCAGCAGCCAAGATTGGGACAGTTGGAATTCACCCCTCCACTTT.